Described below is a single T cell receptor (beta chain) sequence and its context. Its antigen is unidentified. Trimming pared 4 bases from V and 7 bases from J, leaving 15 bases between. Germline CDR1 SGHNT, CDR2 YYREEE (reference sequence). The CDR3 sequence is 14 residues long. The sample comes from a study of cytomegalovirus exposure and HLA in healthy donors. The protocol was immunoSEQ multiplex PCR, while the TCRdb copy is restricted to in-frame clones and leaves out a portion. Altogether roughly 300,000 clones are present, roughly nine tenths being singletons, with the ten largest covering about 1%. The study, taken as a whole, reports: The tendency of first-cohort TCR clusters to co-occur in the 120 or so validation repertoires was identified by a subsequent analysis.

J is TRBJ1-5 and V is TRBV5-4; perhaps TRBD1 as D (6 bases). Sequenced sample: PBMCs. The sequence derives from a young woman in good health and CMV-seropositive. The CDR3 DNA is TGTGCCAGCAGCAATAAAGACAGGTTGCAGCCCCAGCATTTT. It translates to CASSNKDRLQPQHF.